Sequencing of this T cell receptor beta chain was carried out in a study of CXCR3-negative and CXCR3-positive naive CD8 T cells. The CDR3 consists of 15 residues. Germline values: CDR1 SGHVS, CDR2 FNYEAQ. The libraries of TRB cDNA were constructed through 5' RACE using UMI labels. Each CDR3 protein gets one entry in TCRdb, which reprocessed the 5' RACE reads and gives no DNA. This sample's table has more than 75,000 distinct CDR3 sequences. Turning to this clonotype: Its specificity is not known.

Study findings and constraints: For CXCR3-positive naive cells, TRB CDR3s were more hydrophobic than those of CXCR3-negative naive cells.

Sequenced input: naive CXCR3+ CD8+ T cells from blood. Subset specified: CD45RO-CCR7+CD27+CD95- naive CD8+ T cells expressing CXCR3 (TNR3+). The clonotype comes from a human donor in good health. Some clones in this sample may be carry-over from other donors' samples. The rearrangement links TRBV7-6 to TRBJ1-1. The CDR3 loop is CASSPSQVLNTEAFF.